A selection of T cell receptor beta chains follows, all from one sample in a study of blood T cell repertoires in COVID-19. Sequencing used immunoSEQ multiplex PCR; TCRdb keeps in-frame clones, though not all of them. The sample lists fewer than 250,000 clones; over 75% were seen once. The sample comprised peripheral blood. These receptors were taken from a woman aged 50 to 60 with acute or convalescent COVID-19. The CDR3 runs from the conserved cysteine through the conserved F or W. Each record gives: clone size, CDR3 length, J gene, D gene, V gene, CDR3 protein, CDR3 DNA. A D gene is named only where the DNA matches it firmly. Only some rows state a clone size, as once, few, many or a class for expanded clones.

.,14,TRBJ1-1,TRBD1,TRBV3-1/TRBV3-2,CASSLGTANTEAFF,TGTGCCAGCAGCCTGGGGACAGCGAACACTGAAGCTTTCTTT
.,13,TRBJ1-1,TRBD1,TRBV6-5,CASRAGQGFGAFF,TGTGCCAGCAGGGCCGGACAGGGTTTCGGGGCTTTCTTT
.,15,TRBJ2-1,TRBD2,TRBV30,CAWSVGVAGKDEQFF,TGTGCCTGGAGTGTAGGGGTAGCGGGAAAGGATGAGCAGTTCTTC
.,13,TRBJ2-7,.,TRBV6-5,CASRQGVTYEQYF,TGTGCCAGCAGACAGGGTGTAACCTACGAGCAGTACTTC
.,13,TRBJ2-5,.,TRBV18,CASSQGLQETQYF,TGTGCCAGCTCCCAGGGTTTACAGGAGACCCAGTACTTC
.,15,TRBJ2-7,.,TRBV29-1,CSVARQARSSYEQYF,TGCAGCGTTGCCCGACAGGCGCGCAGCTCCTACGAGCAGTACTTC
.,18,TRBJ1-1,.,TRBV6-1,CASSEHAQGGYMNTEAFF,TGTGCCAGCAGTGAACATGCTCAGGGAGGTTACATGAACACTGAAGCTTTCTTT
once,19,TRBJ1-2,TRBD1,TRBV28,CASCNLPGQGVKANYGYTF,TGTGCCAGCTGTAACCTCCCGGGACAGGGGGTGAAGGCTAACTATGGCTACACCTTC
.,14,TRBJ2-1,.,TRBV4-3,CASSHRLNYNEQFF,TGCGCCAGCAGCCATCGACTAAACTACAATGAGCAGTTCTTC
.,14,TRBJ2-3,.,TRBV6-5,CASSRDPREDTQYF,TGTGCCAGCAGTCGGGACCCGCGGGAAGATACGCAGTATTTT
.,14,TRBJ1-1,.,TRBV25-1,CASSGLSRDTGAFF,TGTGCCAGCAGTGGCCTCTCTCGGGACACTGGAGCTTTCTTT
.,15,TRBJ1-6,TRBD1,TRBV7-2,CASSPRQGRNSPLHF,TGTGCCAGCAGCCCGAGACAGGGGAGGAATTCACCCCTCCACTTT
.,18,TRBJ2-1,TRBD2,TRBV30,CAWSTGRTGGWVYNEQFF,TGTGCCTGGAGTACGGGGAGGACGGGAGGGTGGGTTTACAATGAGCAGTTCTTC
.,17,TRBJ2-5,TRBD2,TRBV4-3,CASSLRARAGVGETQYF,TGCGCCAGCAGCCTACGAGCGAGAGCGGGAGTGGGAGAGACCCAGTACTTC
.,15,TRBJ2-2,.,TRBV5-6,CASSLRVSNTGELFF,TGTGCCAGCAGCTTGCGAGTCTCCAACACCGGGGAGCTGTTTTTT
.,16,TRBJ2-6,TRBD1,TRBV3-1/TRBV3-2,CASSQLGGVGANVLTF,TGTGCCAGCAGCCAGTTAGGGGGCGTTGGGGCCAACGTCCTGACTTTC
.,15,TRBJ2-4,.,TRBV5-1,CASSLAGDTKNIQYF,TGCGCCAGCAGCTTGGCCGGGGACACGAAAAACATTCAGTACTTC
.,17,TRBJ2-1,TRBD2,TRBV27,CASKRSLAGATYNEQFF,TGTGCCAGCAAGAGATCCCTAGCGGGAGCTACTTACAATGAGCAGTTCTTC
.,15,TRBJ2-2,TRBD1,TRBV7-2,CASSPLTGVGGELFF,TGTGCCAGCAGCCCTCTGACAGGGGTAGGGGGGGAGCTGTTTTTT
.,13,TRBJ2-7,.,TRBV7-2,CASSSGASYEQYF,TGTGCCAGCAGCTCAGGGGCCTCCTACGAGCAGTACTTC
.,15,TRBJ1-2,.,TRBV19,CASKDSGRRGYGYTF,TGTGCCAGTAAGGACTCTGGCAGGCGTGGCTATGGCTACACCTTC
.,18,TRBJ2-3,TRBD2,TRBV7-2,CASSLAQGGLAPINTQYF,TGTGCCAGCAGCTTAGCGCAAGGTGGACTAGCGCCTATAAATACGCAGTATTTT
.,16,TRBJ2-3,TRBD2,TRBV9,CASSVVVAGGADTQYF,TGTGCCAGCAGCGTAGTGGTAGCCGGGGGGGCAGATACGCAGTATTTT
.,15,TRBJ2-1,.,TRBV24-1,CATSDFGGALNEQFF,TGTGCCACCAGTGATTTTGGGGGGGCCTTGAATGAGCAGTTCTTC
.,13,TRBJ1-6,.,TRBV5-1,CASSLETGRPLHF,TGCGCCAGCAGCTTGGAAACAGGCCGCCCCCTCCACTTT
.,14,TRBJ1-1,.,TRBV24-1,CATSDRGKNAEAFF,TGTGCCACCAGTGATAGGGGCAAGAACGCTGAAGCTTTCTTT
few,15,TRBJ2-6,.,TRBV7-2,CASSLTGSGANVLTF,TGTGCCAGCAGCTTAACGGGGTCTGGGGCCAACGTCCTGACTTTC
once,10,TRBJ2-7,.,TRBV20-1,CSADSYEQYF,TGCAGTGCGGACAGCTACGAGCAGTACTTC
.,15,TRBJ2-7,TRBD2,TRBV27,CASSPSGGAVYEQYF,TGTGCCAGCAGTCCGAGCGGGGGGGCCGTATACGAGCAGTACTTC
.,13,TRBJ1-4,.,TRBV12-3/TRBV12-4,CASSLWQNEKLFF,TGTGCCAGCAGTTTATGGCAGAATGAAAAACTGTTTTTT
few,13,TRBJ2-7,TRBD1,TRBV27,CASRGTGRYEQYF,TGTGCCAGCAGAGGGACAGGGCGATACGAGCAGTACTTC
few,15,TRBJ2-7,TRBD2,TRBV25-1,CASSDLAGAPYEQYF,TGTGCCAGCAGTGACCTAGCGGGAGCCCCCTACGAGCAGTACTTC
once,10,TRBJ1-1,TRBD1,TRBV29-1,CSVGQAEAFF,TGCAGCGTCGGACAGGCTGAAGCTTTCTTT
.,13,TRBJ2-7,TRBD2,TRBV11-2,CASMASGAYEQYF,TGTGCCAGCATGGCTAGCGGAGCCTACGAGCAGTACTTC
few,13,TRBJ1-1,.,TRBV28,CASPVLMNTEAFF,TGTGCCAGCCCGGTCCTTATGAACACTGAAGCTTTCTTT
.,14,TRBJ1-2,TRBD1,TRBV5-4,CASSSPGQGDGYTF,TGTGCCAGCAGCTCTCCGGGACAGGGAGATGGCTACACCTTC
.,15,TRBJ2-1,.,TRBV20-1,CSASLPLSSYNEQFF,TGCAGTGCTAGTTTGCCGTTGAGCTCCTACAATGAGCAGTTCTTC
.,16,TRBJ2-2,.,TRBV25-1,CASSGPQGGGTGELFF,TGTGCCAGCAGTGGACCACAGGGAGGGGGCACCGGGGAGCTGTTTTTT
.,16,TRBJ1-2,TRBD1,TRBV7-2,CASSLGTGSPNYGYTF,TGTGCCAGCAGCTTAGGGACAGGCTCCCCTAACTATGGCTACACCTTC